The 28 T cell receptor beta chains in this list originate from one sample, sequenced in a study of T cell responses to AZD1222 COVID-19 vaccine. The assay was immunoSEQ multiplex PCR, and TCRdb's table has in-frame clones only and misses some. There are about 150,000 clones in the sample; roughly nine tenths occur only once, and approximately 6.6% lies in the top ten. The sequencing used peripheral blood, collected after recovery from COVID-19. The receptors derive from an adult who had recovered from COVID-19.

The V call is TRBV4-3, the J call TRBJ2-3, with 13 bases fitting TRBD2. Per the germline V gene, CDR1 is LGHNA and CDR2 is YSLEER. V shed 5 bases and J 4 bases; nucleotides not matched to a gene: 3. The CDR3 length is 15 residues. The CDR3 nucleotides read TGCGCCAGCAGCAAACTAGCGGGGGGGCCAGATACGCAGTATTTT. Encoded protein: CASSKLAGGPDTQYF.

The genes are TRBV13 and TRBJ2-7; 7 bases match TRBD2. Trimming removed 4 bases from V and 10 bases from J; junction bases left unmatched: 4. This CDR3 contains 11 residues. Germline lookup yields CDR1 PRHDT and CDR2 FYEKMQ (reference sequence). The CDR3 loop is CASSSRTSQYF. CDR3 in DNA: TGTGCCAGCAGCTCACGGACTAGTCAGTACTTC.

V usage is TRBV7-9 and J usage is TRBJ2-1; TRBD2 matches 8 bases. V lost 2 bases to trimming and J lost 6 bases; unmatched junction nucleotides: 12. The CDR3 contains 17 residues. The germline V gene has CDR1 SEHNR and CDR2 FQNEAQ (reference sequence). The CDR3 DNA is TGTGCCAGCAGCTTACGAAGGGCGGGAGGATCTGGCAATGAGCAGTTCTTC. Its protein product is CASSLRRAGGSGNEQFF. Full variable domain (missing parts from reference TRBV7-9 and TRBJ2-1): DTGVSQNPRHKITKRGQNVTFRCDPISEHNRLYWYRQTLGQGPEFLTYFQNEAQLEKSRLLSDRFSAERPKGSFSTLEIQRTEQGDSAMYLCASSLRRAGGSGNEQFFGPGTRLTVL.

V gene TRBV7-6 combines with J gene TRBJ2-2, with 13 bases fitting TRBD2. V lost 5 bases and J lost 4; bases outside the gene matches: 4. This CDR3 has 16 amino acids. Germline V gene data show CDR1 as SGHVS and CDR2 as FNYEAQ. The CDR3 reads CASSPTSGRATGELFF. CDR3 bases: TGTGCCAGCAGCCCCACTAGCGGGAGGGCCACCGGGGAGCTGTTTTTT.

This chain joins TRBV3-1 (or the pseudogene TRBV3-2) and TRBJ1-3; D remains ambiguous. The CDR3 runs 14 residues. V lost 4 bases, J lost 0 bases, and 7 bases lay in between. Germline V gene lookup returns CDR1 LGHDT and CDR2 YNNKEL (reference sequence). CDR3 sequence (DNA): TGTGCCAGCAGCCCCAGGAGCTCTGGAAACACCATATATTTT. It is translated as CASSPRSSGNTIYF.

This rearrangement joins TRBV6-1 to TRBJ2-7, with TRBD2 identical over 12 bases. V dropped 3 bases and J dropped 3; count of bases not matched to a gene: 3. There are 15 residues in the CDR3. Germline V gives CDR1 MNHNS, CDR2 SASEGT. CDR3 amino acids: CASSEASGRGYEQYF. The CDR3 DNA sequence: TGTGCCAGCAGTGAGGCTAGCGGGAGGGGCTACGAGCAGTACTTC.

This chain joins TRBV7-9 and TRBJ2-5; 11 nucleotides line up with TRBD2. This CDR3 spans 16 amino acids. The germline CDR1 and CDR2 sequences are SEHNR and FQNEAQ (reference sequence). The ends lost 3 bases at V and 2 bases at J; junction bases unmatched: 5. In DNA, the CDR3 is TGTGCCAGCAGCTTGGGACTAGCGGTAACACAAGAGACCCAGTACTTC. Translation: CASSLGLAVTQETQYF.

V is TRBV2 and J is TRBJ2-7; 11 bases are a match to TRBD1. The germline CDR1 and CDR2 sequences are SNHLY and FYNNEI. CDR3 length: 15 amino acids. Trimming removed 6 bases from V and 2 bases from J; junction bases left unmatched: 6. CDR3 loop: CASRGDRGGTYEQYF. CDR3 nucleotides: TGTGCCAGCAGAGGGGACAGGGGGGGGACCTACGAGCAGTACTTC.

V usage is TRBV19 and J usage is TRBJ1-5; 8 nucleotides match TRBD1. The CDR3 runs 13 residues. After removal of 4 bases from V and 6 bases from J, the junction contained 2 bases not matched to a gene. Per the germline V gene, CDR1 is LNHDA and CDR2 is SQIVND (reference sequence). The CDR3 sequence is CASSRQGTQPQHF. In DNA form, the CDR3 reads TGTGCCAGTAGTAGACAGGGGACTCAGCCCCAGCATTTT.

The CDR3 nucleotides read TGTGCCAGCAGCCAAGATCCGGCCCCCAACACCGGGGAGCTGTTTTTT. The encoded protein is CASSQDPAPNTGELFF. The gene calls are TRBV4-2 and TRBJ2-2; D is ambiguous. The CDR3 has 16 residues. V was trimmed by 0 bases and J by 2 bases, leaving 10 bases between them. CDR1 and CDR2 (germline): LGHNA, YNFKEQ.

Here the CDR3 reads CASSLSGTGDTGELFF. The CDR3 DNA sequence: TGTGCCAGCAGTTTATCTGGGACAGGGGACACCGGGGAGCTGTTTTTT. This chain links TRBV28 with TRBJ2-2; 10 bases agree with TRBD1. J lost 3 bases, V lost 1 base, and 2 bases had no gene match. The CDR3 length is 16 residues. CDR1 MDHEN and CDR2 SYDVKM come from the germline V gene.

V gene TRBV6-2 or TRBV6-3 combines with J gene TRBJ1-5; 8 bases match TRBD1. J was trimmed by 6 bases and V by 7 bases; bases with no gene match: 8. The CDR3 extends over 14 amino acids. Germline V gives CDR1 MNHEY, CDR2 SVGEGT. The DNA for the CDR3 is TGTGCCAGCACCCCAGGGGGCATCACTCAGCCCCAGCATTTT. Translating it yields CASTPGGITQPQHF.

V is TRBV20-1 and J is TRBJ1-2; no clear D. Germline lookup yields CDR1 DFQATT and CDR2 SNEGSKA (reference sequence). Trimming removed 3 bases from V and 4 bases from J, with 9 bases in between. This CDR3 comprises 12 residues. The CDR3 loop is CSASEGTYGYTF. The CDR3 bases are TGCAGTGCTAGTGAGGGAACCTATGGCTACACCTTC.

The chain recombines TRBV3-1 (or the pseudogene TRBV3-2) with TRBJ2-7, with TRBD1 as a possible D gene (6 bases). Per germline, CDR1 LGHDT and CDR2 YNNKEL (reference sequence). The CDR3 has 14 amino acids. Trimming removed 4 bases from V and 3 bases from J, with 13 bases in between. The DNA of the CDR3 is TGTGCCAGCAGCCTCGAGACAGGATTCTACGAGCAGTACTTC. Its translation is CASSLETGFYEQYF.

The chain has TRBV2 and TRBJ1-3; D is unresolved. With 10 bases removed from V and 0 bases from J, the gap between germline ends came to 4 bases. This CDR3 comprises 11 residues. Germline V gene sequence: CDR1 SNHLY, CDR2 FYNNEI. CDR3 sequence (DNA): TGTGCCACCGACTCTGGAAACACCATATATTTT. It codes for CATDSGNTIYF.

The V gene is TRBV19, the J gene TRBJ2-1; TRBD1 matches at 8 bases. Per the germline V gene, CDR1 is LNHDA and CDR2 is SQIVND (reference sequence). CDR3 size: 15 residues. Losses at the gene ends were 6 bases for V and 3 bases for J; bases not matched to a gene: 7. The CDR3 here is CASRDAGTGYNEQFF. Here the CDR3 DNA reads TGTGCCAGTAGAGACGCCGGGACAGGCTACAATGAGCAGTTCTTC. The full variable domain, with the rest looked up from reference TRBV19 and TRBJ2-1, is DGGITQSPKYLFRKEGQNVTLSCEQNLNHDAMYWYRQDPGQGLRLIYYSQIVNDFQKGDIAEGYSVSREKKESFPLTVTSAQKNPTAFYLCASRDAGTGYNEQFFGPGTRLTVL.

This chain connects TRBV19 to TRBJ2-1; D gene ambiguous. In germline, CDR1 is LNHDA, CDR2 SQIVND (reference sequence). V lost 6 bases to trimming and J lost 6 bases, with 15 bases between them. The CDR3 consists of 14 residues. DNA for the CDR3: TGTGCCAGTAGGAAGGAGTTGCTGGTCAATGAGCAGTTCTTC. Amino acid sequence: CASRKELLVNEQFF.

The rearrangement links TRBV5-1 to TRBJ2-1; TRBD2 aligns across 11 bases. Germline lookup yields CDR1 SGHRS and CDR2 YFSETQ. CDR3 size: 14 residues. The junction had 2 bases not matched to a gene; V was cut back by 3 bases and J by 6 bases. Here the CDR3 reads CASSSSGGSNEQFF. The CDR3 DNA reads TGCGCCAGCAGCTCTAGCGGGGGGTCCAATGAGCAGTTCTTC.

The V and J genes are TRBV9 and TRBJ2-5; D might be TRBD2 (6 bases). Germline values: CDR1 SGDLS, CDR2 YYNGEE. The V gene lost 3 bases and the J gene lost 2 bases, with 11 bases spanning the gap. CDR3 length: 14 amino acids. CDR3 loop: CASSASTSQETQYF. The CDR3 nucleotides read TGTGCCAGCAGCGCATCGACTAGTCAAGAGACCCAGTACTTC.

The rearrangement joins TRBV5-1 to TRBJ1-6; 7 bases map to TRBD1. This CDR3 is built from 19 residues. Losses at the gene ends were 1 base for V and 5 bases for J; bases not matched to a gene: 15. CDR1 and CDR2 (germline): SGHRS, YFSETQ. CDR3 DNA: TGCGCCAGCAGCTTGTCCCCCGCTCGGACAGGCAATAATAATTCACCCCTCCACTTT. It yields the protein CASSLSPARTGNNNSPLHF.

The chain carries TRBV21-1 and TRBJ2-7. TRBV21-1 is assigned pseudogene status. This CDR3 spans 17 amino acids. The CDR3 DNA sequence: TGTGCCAGCAGCAAGGGGTGCAGTCGGGTCCGATCCTACGAGCAGTACTTC. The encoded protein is CASSKGCSRVRSYEQYF.

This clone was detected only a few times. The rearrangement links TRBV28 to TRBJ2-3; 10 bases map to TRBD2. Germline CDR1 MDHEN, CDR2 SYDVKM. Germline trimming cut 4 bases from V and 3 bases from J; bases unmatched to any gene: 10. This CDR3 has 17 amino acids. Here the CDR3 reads CASSSRRLAGITDTQYF. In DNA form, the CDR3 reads TGTGCCAGCAGTTCCCGGAGACTAGCGGGTATTACAGATACGCAGTATTTT. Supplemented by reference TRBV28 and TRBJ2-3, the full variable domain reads DVKVTQSSRYLVKRTGEKVFLECVQDMDHENMFWYRQDPGLGLRLIYFSYDVKMKEKGDIPEGYSVSREKKERFSLILESASTNQTSMYLCASSSRRLAGITDTQYFGPGTRLTVL.

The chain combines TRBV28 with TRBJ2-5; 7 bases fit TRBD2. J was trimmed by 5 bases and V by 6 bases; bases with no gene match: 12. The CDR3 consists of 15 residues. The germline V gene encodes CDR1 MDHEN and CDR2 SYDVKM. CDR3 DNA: TGTGCCAGCAGACCTCTAGCGGTGGGGGGGGAGACCCAGTACTTC. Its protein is CASRPLAVGGETQYF.

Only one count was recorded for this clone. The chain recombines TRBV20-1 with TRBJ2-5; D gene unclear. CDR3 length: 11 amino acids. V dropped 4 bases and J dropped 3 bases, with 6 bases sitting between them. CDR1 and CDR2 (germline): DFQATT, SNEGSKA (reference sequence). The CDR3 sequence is CSANQEETQYF. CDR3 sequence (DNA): TGCAGTGCTAATCAGGAAGAGACCCAGTACTTC.

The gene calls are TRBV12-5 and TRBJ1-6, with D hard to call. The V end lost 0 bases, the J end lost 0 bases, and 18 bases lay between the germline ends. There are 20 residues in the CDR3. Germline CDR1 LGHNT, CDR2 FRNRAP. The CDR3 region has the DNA TGTGCTAGTGGTTTGGTACGGTCCTTACAGACGAGCTCCTATAATTCACCCCTCCACTTT. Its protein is CASGLVRSLQTSSYNSPLHF.

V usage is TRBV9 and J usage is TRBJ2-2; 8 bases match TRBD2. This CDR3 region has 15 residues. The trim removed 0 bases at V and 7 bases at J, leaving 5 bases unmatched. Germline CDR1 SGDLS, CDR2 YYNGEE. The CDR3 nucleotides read TGTGCCAGCAGCGTAGACGGGAGGGGGGACGGGGAGCTGTTTTTT. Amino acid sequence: CASSVDGRGDGELFF.

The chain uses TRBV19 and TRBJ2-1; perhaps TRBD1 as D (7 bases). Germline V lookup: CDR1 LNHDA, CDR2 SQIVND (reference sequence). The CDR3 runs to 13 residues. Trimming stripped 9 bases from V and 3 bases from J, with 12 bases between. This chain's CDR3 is CASPRGVYNEQFF. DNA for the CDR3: TGTGCCAGCCCCAGGGGGGTCTACAATGAGCAGTTCTTC.

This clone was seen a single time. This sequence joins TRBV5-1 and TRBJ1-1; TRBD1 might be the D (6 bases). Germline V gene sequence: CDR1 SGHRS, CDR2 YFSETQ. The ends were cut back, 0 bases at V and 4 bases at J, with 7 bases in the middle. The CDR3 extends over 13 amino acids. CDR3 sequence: CASSLDRATEAFF. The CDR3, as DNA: TGCGCCAGCAGCTTGGACAGGGCCACTGAAGCTTTCTTT.